This entry lists 14 T cell receptor beta chains sequenced from one sample in a study of T cell responses to AZD1222 COVID-19 vaccine. TCRdb's copy holds only in-frame clones and misses some; the assay was immunoSEQ multiplex PCR. The table shows tens of thousands of clones, with less than 90% occurring only once. The material was peripheral blood, obtained on day 0 of AZD1222 vaccination. Source of these receptors: an adult in good health.

V gene TRBV11-2 combines with J gene TRBJ1-6, with D unresolved. Germline V gene lookup returns CDR1 SGHAT and CDR2 FQNNGV. Trimming shortened V by 2 bases and J by 10 bases, and 12 bases separated the two germline ends. The CDR3 runs 14 residues. In DNA, the CDR3 is TGTGCCAGCAGCTTAAATCCCAGAGACTCACCCCTCCACTTT. Its translation: CASSLNPRDSPLHF.

The chain uses TRBV5-1 and TRBJ2-5; D might be TRBD2 (6 bases). Trimming cost V 4 bases and J 3 bases, with 16 bases left between them. CDR3 size: 15 residues. The germline V gene has CDR1 SGHRS and CDR2 YFSETQ. CDR3 amino acids: CASSPGDWPKETQYF. The CDR3 nucleotides are TGCGCCAGCAGCCCCGGGGACTGGCCTAAAGAGACCCAGTACTTC. The full variable domain, with the rest looked up from reference TRBV5-1 and TRBJ2-5, is KAGVTQTPRYLIKTRGQQVTLSCSPISGHRSVSWYQQTPGQGLQFLFEYFSETQRNKGNFPGRFSGRQFSNSRSEMNVSTLELGDSALYLCASSPGDWPKETQYFGPGTRLLVL.

This clone has more than one count but fewer than ten. V gene TRBV5-6 combines with J gene TRBJ1-3; D unclear. CDR3 length: 15 residues. V was pared by 0 bases and J by 2 bases, with 9 bases between. The germline gives CDR1 SGHDT, CDR2 YYEEEE. In DNA, the CDR3 is TGTGCCAGCAGCTTGGGTTTTGAGACTGGAAACACCATATATTTT. Translating it yields CASSLGFETGNTIYF.

For the CDR3, the DNA is TGTGCCGTCGGACTAGCGGGGGTGGGCCAAGAGACCCAGTACTTC. Its protein is CAVGLAGVGQETQYF. The chain links TRBV10-3 to TRBJ2-5, with TRBD2 identical over 13 bases. CDR3 length equals 15 residues. J gave up 1 base and V 11 bases, and 7 bases lay outside the gene matches. Germline lookup yields CDR1 ENHRY and CDR2 SYGVKD.

The chain carries TRBV7-3 and TRBJ2-2, with 12 bases fitting TRBD1. Germline values: CDR1 SGHTA, CDR2 FQGTGA. Trimming at V came to 4 bases and at J to 4 bases, leaving 1 base not matched to a gene. The CDR3 has 15 amino acids. The CDR3 region is CASSWDRGRTGELFF. The CDR3 nucleotides read TGTGCCAGCAGCTGGGACAGGGGGCGCACCGGGGAGCTGTTTTTT.

The CDR3 nucleotides are TGTGCCAGCAGTTTATTGGGACAGCCACGACCCTCCTACGAGCAGTACTTC. As protein: CASSLLGQPRPSYEQYF. V is TRBV27 and J is TRBJ2-7; 7 positions match TRBD1. The ends lost 1 base at V and 0 bases at J; junction bases unmatched: 9. CDR1 and CDR2 (germline): MNHEY, SMNVEV (reference sequence). The CDR3 sequence is 17 residues long.

V usage is TRBV27 and J usage is TRBJ1-3; 7 nucleotides line up with TRBD1. Germline V gene lookup returns CDR1 MNHEY and CDR2 SMNVEV (reference sequence). The J segment lost 2 bases and the V segment lost 3 bases, leaving 4 bases of the junction unmatched. CDR3 size: 15 residues. CDR3 amino acids: CASSLKGGPGNTIYF. For the CDR3, the DNA is TGTGCCAGCAGTTTGAAAGGGGGCCCTGGAAACACCATATATTTT.

The chain joins TRBV5-1 to TRBJ2-2; 8 positions match TRBD2. Germline assignment: CDR1 SGHRS and CDR2 YFSETQ. The CDR3 has 16 amino acids. V lost 5 bases to trimming and J lost 0 bases; unmatched junction nucleotides: 6. The DNA for the CDR3 is TGCGCCAGCAGGCGGGGGGACGTCGCGAACACCGGGGAGCTGTTTTTT. Encoded protein: CASRRGDVANTGELFF.

This clone was seen just once. The J gene is TRBJ1-4, the V gene TRBV5-1, with a tentative D call TRBD1 (5 bases). In germline, CDR1 is SGHRS, CDR2 YFSETQ. The CDR3 extends over 15 amino acids. V lost 3 bases to trimming and J lost 4 bases, with 13 bases between them. The CDR3 DNA reads TGCGCCAGCAGCTCCCCCGGGGGAGGTAATGAAAAACTGTTTTTT. Translation gives CASSSPGGGNEKLFF.

This chain links TRBV4-3 with TRBJ1-2; D unclear. Trimming shortened V by 3 bases and J by 4 bases, and 15 bases separated the two germline ends. The CDR3 has 15 residues. Germline CDR1 LGHNA, CDR2 YSLEER. CDR3 in DNA: TGCGCCAGCAGCCAGACGTTACGGGAACCCTATGGCTACACCTTC. Protein sequence: CASSQTLREPYGYTF.

The chain recombines TRBV7-2 with TRBJ1-5; maybe TRBD1 (5 bases). The V end lost 1 base, the J end lost 7 bases, and 8 bases lay between the germline ends. Germline V CDR1 and CDR2: SGHTA, FQGNSA. CDR3 length equals 13 residues. CDR3 amino acids: CASSLEGVQPQHF. The CDR3, as DNA: TGTGCCAGCAGCTTAGAAGGGGTCCAGCCCCAGCATTTT.

This chain connects TRBV15 to TRBJ2-7, with 7 bases that match TRBD1. From germline, CDR1 is LNHNV and CDR2 YYDKDF (reference sequence). CDR3 length: 15 amino acids. Trimming took 5 bases from V and 5 from J; bases not matched to a gene: 12. The CDR3: CATSARRQGTNEQYF. CDR3 DNA: TGTGCCACCAGCGCACGTAGACAGGGCACCAACGAGCAGTACTTC.

This sequence joins TRBV7-8 and TRBJ1-1, with unresolved D. Trimming took 1 base from V and 1 from J, leaving 7 bases between them. CDR3 length equals 14 residues. Germline V CDR1 and CDR2: SGHVS, FQNEAQ. In DNA, the CDR3 is TGTGCCAGCAGCTTAGTAAGGAGGAACACTGAAGCTTTCTTT. As protein: CASSLVRRNTEAFF.

This chain links TRBV7-9 with TRBJ2-1; 9 bases agree with TRBD2. The CDR3 runs 18 residues. V shed 6 bases and J 0 bases; nucleotides not matched to a gene: 12. From germline, CDR1 is SEHNR and CDR2 FQNEAQ (reference sequence). In nucleotides, the CDR3 is TGTGCCAGCAGTTCCCGGGACATTAGCGGGAGCTCCTACAATGAGCAGTTCTTC. Translated: CASSSRDISGSSYNEQFF.